The 15 T cell receptor beta chains below come from one sample, sequenced in a study of monozygotic twins with inflammatory bowel disease. TCRdb re-called the 5' RACE reads; one entry per CDR3 protein, DNA not given. Recorded for this sample: over 120,000 distinct CDR3 sequences. The specimen was blood. Source of these receptors: a human donor with ulcerative colitis or Crohn's disease, or a healthy co-twin of an affected twin (not recorded which).

The V and J genes are TRBV12-3 or TRBV12-4 and TRBJ1-6. This CDR3 is built from 14 residues. The CDR3 here is CASKMDGYNSPLHF.

The V gene is TRBV9, the J gene TRBJ1-6. The CDR3 length is 13 residues. The germline V gene has CDR1 SGDLS and CDR2 YYNGEE. The CDR3 sequence is CASSEGLNSPLHF.

The chain carries TRBV28 and TRBJ2-3. The CDR3 sequence is 14 residues long. Germline loops: CDR1 MDHEN, CDR2 SYDVKM. The CDR3 here is CASTRLVLSDTQYF.

This chain joins TRBV11-2 and TRBJ2-1; TCRdb calls TRBD2, which cannot be checked without DNA. The CDR3 is 16 amino acids. Germline CDR1 and CDR2: SGHAT and FQNNGV. The CDR3: CASSASLGGTYNEQFF.

The gene calls are TRBV5-1 and TRBJ2-5. Germline V gene sequence: CDR1 SGHRS, CDR2 YFSETQ. The CDR3 extends over 11 amino acids. The CDR3 is CASSMMETQYF.

This chain connects TRBV4-2 to TRBJ2-3. The CDR3 is 12 amino acids. Germline V gene sequence: CDR1 LGHNA, CDR2 YNFKEQ. The CDR3 protein is CASSHSEDTQYF.

The chain links TRBV24-1 to TRBJ2-3; TCRdb picks TRBD2, but there is no DNA to check that call. The length of the CDR3 is 14 residues. Germline V gene sequence: CDR1 KGHDR, CDR2 SFDVKD. Here the CDR3 reads CATSGGGRGDTQYF.

The chain employs TRBV21-1 and TRBJ2-7; the TRBD1 assignment by TCRdb is unverifiable without DNA. TRBV21-1 is designated a pseudogene. This CDR3 region has 14 residues. The CDR3 here is CASSKQGAKDEQYF.

J is TRBJ2-6 and V is TRBV24-1; as DNA is missing, the TRBD1 call by TCRdb cannot be tested. Per the germline V gene, CDR1 is KGHDR and CDR2 is SFDVKD. The CDR3 consists of 16 residues. This CDR3 reads CATSAGAPRGANVLTF.

The V call is TRBV12-3 or TRBV12-4, the J call TRBJ1-4. The CDR3 is made up of 13 amino acids. CDR3 sequence: CASSLGVREKLFF.

The genes are TRBV27 and TRBJ2-7. The CDR3 contains 14 residues. Germline V gives CDR1 MNHEY, CDR2 SMNVEV (reference sequence). CDR3: CASSHREASYEQYF.

The gene calls are TRBV24-1 and TRBJ1-5; the D gene TCRdb calls, TRBD1, cannot be checked with no DNA. CDR3 length equals 17 residues. CDR1 KGHDR and CDR2 SFDVKD come from the germline V gene. This CDR3 is CATSDSIRDREYQPQHF.

V gene TRBV19 combines with J gene TRBJ2-7; there is no DNA to check the TCRdb D call of TRBD2. CDR1 LNHDA and CDR2 SQIVND come from the germline V gene (reference sequence). The CDR3 length is 16 residues. CDR3 residues: CASSSTSGRWSYEQYF.

The chain joins TRBV7-2 to TRBJ2-2. This CDR3 comprises 14 residues. Germline assignment: CDR1 SGHTA and CDR2 FQGNSA. This CDR3 reads CASSLSQNTGELFF. Filled out from reference TRBV7-2 and TRBJ2-2, the complete variable domain reads GAGVSQSPSNKVTEKGKDVELRCDPISGHTALYWYRQSLGQGLEFLIYFQGNSAPDKSGLPSDRFSAERTGGSVSTLTIQRTQQEDSAVYLCASSLSQNTGELFFGEGSRLTVL.

The CDR3 region is CASSPIAGGTNEQFF. This chain uses TRBV7-2 with TRBJ2-1; the D call from TCRdb, TRBD2, cannot be confirmed without DNA. The CDR3 is 15 amino acids. CDR1 and CDR2 from the germline V gene are SGHTA and FQGNSA.